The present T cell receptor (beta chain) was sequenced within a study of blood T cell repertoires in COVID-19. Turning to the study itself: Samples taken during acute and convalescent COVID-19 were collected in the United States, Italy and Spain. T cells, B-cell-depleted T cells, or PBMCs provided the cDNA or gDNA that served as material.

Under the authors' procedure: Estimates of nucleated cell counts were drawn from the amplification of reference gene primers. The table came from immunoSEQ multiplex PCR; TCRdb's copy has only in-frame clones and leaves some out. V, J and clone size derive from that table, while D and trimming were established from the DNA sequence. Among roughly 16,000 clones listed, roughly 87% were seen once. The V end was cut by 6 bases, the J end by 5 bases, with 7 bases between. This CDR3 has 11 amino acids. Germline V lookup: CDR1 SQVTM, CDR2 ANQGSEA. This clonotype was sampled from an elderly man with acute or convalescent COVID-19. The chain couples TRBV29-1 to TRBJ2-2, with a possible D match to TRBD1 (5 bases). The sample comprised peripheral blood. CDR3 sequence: CSVKGTGELFF. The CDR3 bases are TGCAGCGTGAAGGGGACCGGGGAGCTGTTTTTT.